These T cell receptor beta chains were read from a single sample in a study of beta chain features in type 1 diabetes. The assay was immunoSEQ multiplex PCR, and TCRdb's table has in-frame clones only and misses some. This table holds 400,000 to 550,000 clones, 10% to 12% found once. Sequencing was carried out using naive CD4+ T cells from blood. The receptors here all came from a woman younger than 35 in good health. The CDR3 runs from the conserved cysteine through the conserved F or W. Each record gives: CDR3 DNA, CDR3 protein, clone size, CDR3 length, J gene, V gene, D gene. The D gene is left open where the match is weak. Not all rows give a size; the values are once, few, many and, for expanded clones, a class.

TGTGCCAGTAGTAACTGGGGCGCTGGGGCCAACGTCCTGACTTTC CASSNWGAGANVLTF few 15 TRBJ2-6 TRBV19 NA
TGTGCCAGCAGTTTAGACAGGGGGTCTCACTATGGCTACACCTTC CASSLDRGSHYGYTF NA 15 TRBJ1-2 TRBV27 TRBD1
TGTGCCAGTACCGGGACAGGGCTTCGTGGCTATGGCTACACCTTC CASTGTGLRGYGYTF NA 15 TRBJ1-2 TRBV19 TRBD1
TGTGCCAGCAGCAAACTAGGGGTTCAAAACATTCAGTACTTC CASSKLGVQNIQYF many 14 TRBJ2-4 TRBV7-9 NA
TGCGCCAGCAGCCAAGCTAAGGCCGTTGGTAAAGCTTTCTTT CASSQAKAVGKAFF NA 14 TRBJ1-1 TRBV4-1 NA
TGTGCCAGCAGTCCCCTCGGACCGTTTGGCTACACCTTC CASSPLGPFGYTF NA 13 TRBJ1-2 TRBV25-1 NA
TGTGCCAGCAGCTTAGTGCAGGGGGAAGCTTTCTTT CASSLVQGEAFF few 12 TRBJ1-1 TRBV7-8 NA
TGCGCCAGCAGCCAAACAGCCTCTGATACGCAGTATTTT CASSQTASDTQYF NA 13 TRBJ2-3 TRBV4-3 NA
TGTGCCAGTGGGACAACAACCGGGGAGCTGTTTTTT CASGTTTGELFF NA 12 TRBJ2-2 TRBV7-3 NA
TGTGCCAGCGTACCCCTAGGGTTCCAGGACACCGGGGAGCTGTTTTTT CASVPLGFQDTGELFF NA 16 TRBJ2-2 TRBV28 NA
TGTGCCAGCAGCTTAGCGCTAACGCCTCAGTTCTTC CASSLALTPQFF few 12 TRBJ2-1 TRBV7-9 NA
TGTGCCAGCAGCTTAGCGCCCGGACTAGCGGGGGCCTACGAGCAGTACTTC CASSLAPGLAGAYEQYF NA 17 TRBJ2-7 TRBV7-2 TRBD2
TGCGCCAGCAGCCAGGGACAGCGGAATCAGCCCCAGCATTTT CASSQGQRNQPQHF NA 14 TRBJ1-5 TRBV4-3 TRBD1
TGTGCCAGCAGTCCGAGGACTAGGGCGTCGTTCTTC CASSPRTRASFF few 12 TRBJ2-1 TRBV28 TRBD2
TGTGCCAGCAGCGAGCCGGGACGGAAGTCCTACGAGCAGTACTTC CASSEPGRKSYEQYF many 15 TRBJ2-7 TRBV27 NA
TGTGCCAGCAGTTTGCCGACTAGCGGGAGTTACAATGAGCAGTTCTTC CASSLPTSGSYNEQFF NA 16 TRBJ2-1 TRBV28 TRBD2
TGTGCCGGAGGAAGGGCGGTCTCTGGAAACACCATATATTTT CAGGRAVSGNTIYF NA 14 TRBJ1-3 TRBV7-9 NA
TGCGCCAGCAGCCGGGACGGAACCTACGAGCAGTACTTC CASSRDGTYEQYF few 13 TRBJ2-7 TRBV5-1 NA
TGTGCCTGGAGTGTTCAGTTCTACGAGCAGTACTTC CAWSVQFYEQYF NA 12 TRBJ2-7 TRBV30 NA
TGTGCCAGTAGTGTAGACAGATACTATGGCTACACCTTC CASSVDRYYGYTF NA 13 TRBJ1-2 TRBV19 NA
TGCGCCAGCAGCGCAGGGACTAGCAGCAATGAGCAGTTCTTC CASSAGTSSNEQFF NA 14 TRBJ2-1 TRBV5-1 TRBD2
TGTGCCAGCAGCACCACTAGCGGGAGAGGGGCAGAGACCCAGTACTTC CASSTTSGRGAETQYF few 16 TRBJ2-5 TRBV9 TRBD2
TGTGCCAGCAGCTTAGCGGGCACTTCCTCTGGGGCCAACGTCCTGACTTTC CASSLAGTSSGANVLTF once 17 TRBJ2-6 TRBV7-8 NA
TGTGCCAGCAGCGTAGGCGGGAGACAAGAGACCCAGTACTTC CASSVGGRQETQYF few 14 TRBJ2-5 TRBV9 TRBD2
TGTGCCAGCAGCTTGTATGCTACGCAGTATTTT CASSLYATQYF NA 11 TRBJ2-3 TRBV5-4 NA
TGTGCCAGCAGCAGAGACAGGGCAATTAACAACGAGCAGTACTTC CASSRDRAINNEQYF NA 15 TRBJ2-7 TRBV5-4 TRBD1
TGTGCCAGCAGCGTCAAGGGGCTAGACACTGAAGCTTTCTTT CASSVKGLDTEAFF NA 14 TRBJ1-1 TRBV7-9 NA
TGTGCCAGCAGCTTAGCCTCCCGGGCCCCTGGCTACACCTTC CASSLASRAPGYTF NA 14 TRBJ1-2 TRBV7-8 NA
TGTGCCAGCAGCTCTACAGACAGGGGTGTTGATACGCAGTATTTT CASSSTDRGVDTQYF few 15 TRBJ2-3 TRBV9 TRBD1
TGTGCCAGCAGTTTAGACAGGGGGCTTTTAGGTTTCTTT CASSLDRGLLGFF NA 13 TRBJ1-1 TRBV28 TRBD1
TGTGCCAGCAGCTCTACAGGGAATAATTCACCCCTCCACTTT CASSSTGNNSPLHF NA 14 TRBJ1-6 TRBV7-9 NA
TGCAGCGCGAGCGCCGGGACAGGCCTCGAGCAGTACTTC CSASAGTGLEQYF NA 13 TRBJ2-7 TRBV29-1 TRBD1
TGTGCCAGCAGTCGTCTTATTGAAGCTTTCTTT CASSRLIEAFF NA 11 TRBJ1-1 TRBV2 NA
TGTGCCAGCAGCCCCCAGGTTGTCCGAAGCTCCTACAATGAGCAGTTCTTC CASSPQVVRSSYNEQFF NA 17 TRBJ2-1 TRBV7-9 NA
TGCAGCGTCCACCTAGGGGGCGAGCAGTACTTC CSVHLGGEQYF NA 11 TRBJ2-7 TRBV29-1 NA
TGTGCCAGCAGCCCCGGAGGGAAGAGAGAAAAACTGTTTTTT CASSPGGKREKLFF NA 14 TRBJ1-4 TRBV7-2 NA
TGCAGCGTTTCCACAGGGGGCGATGGCTACACCTTC CSVSTGGDGYTF few 12 TRBJ1-2 TRBV29-1 TRBD1
TGTGCCAGCAGCTTTCGGACTAGCGGGGATACAGATACGCAGTATTTT CASSFRTSGDTDTQYF NA 16 TRBJ2-3 TRBV5-6 TRBD2
TGTGCCAGCAGCCCGACTAGCGGGGCACTCAGTGAGCAGTTCTTC CASSPTSGALSEQFF many 15 TRBJ2-1 TRBV14 TRBD2
TGTGCCAGCAGTTTATCGAGGTCCGGAGTTGAGCAGTTCTTC CASSLSRSGVEQFF NA 14 TRBJ2-1 TRBV27 NA
TGTGCCAGCAGCCTCCGGAGCACTGAAGCTTTCTTT CASSLRSTEAFF few 12 TRBJ1-1 TRBV7-2 NA
TGCAGCGTTTGGGGCGCAGGGGGCTGGGAGACCCAGTACTTC CSVWGAGGWETQYF few 14 TRBJ2-5 TRBV29-1 TRBD1
TGTGCCAGCAGCTTACTCGGGGGCTCCGCGGCCTCAGATACGCAGTATTTT CASSLLGGSAASDTQYF NA 17 TRBJ2-3 TRBV7-9 NA
TGTGCCAGCAGCGTAGGTCACAGGGATGAGCAGTTCTTC CASSVGHRDEQFF NA 13 TRBJ2-1 TRBV9 NA
TGCGCCAGCAGCCAAGAAAGTCATCTGGGGGTTCCCTACGAGCAGTACTTC CASSQESHLGVPYEQYF NA 17 TRBJ2-7 TRBV4-3 NA
TGCGCCAGCCGTCCGGGCGAGGGGACCAAAAACATTCAGTACTTC CASRPGEGTKNIQYF few 15 TRBJ2-4 TRBV5-1 NA
TGTGCCAGCAACGCCAATCAGGGTCAAGAGACCCAGTACTTC CASNANQGQETQYF NA 14 TRBJ2-5 TRBV7-2 NA
TGTGCCAGCACCCTCCAGGGTATTGGCTACACCTTC CASTLQGIGYTF NA 12 TRBJ1-2 TRBV28 NA
TGTGCCAGTAGCTCCCAGGGTCAAGAGACCCAGTACTTC CASSSQGQETQYF few 13 TRBJ2-5 TRBV19 NA
TGTGCCAGCAGCTTCCTGGGGGCGACCCAGTACTTC CASSFLGATQYF NA 12 TRBJ2-5 TRBV13 NA
TGTGCCAGCAGCCAAAGATGGGGAGTGGACACTGAAGCTTTCTTT CASSQRWGVDTEAFF few 15 TRBJ1-1 TRBV14 NA
TGTGCCAGCTTCCGACAGGGGATGGCGACTGAAGCTTTCTTT CASFRQGMATEAFF few 14 TRBJ1-1 TRBV18 TRBD1
TGCAGCGTTCACCAGGGACCCGGAGACGGCTACACCTTC CSVHQGPGDGYTF NA 13 TRBJ1-2 TRBV29-1 NA
TGTGCCTGTCAAAGAGCTGAAGCTTTCTTT CACQRAEAFF many 10 TRBJ1-1 TRBV30 NA
TGTGCCAGCAACCCGGTACAGTTGCTCTACGAGCAGTACTTC CASNPVQLLYEQYF NA 14 TRBJ2-7 TRBV2 NA
TGTGCCAGCTCAATTAGCGGATTGGATACGCAGTATTTT CASSISGLDTQYF few 13 TRBJ2-3 TRBV18 NA
TGTGCCAGCTCACTACAGGAAACTAATGAAAAACTGTTTTTT CASSLQETNEKLFF NA 14 TRBJ1-4 TRBV18 NA
TGCAGTTCCGGGACAGGGGTAGGCTATGGCTACACCTTC CSSGTGVGYGYTF few 13 TRBJ1-2 TRBV29-1 TRBD1